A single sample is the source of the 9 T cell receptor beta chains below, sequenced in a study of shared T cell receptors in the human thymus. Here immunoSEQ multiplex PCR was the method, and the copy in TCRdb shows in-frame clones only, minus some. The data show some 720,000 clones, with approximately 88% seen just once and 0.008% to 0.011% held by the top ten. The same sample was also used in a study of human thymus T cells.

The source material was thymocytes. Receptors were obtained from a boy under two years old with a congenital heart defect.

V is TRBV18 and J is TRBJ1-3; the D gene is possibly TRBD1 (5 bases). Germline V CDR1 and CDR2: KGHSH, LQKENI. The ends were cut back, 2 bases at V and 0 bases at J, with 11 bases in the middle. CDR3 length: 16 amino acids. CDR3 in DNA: TGTGCCAGCTCACCATCACAGGCCGCCTCTGGAAACACCATATATTTT. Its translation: CASSPSQAASGNTIYF.

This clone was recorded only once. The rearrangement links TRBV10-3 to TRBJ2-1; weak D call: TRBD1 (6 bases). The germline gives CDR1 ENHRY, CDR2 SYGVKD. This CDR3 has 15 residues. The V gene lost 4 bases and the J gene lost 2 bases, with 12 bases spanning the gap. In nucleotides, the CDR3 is TGTGCCATCAGTGCCAGGGACACAACCTACAATGAGCAGTTCTTC. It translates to CAISARDTTYNEQFF.

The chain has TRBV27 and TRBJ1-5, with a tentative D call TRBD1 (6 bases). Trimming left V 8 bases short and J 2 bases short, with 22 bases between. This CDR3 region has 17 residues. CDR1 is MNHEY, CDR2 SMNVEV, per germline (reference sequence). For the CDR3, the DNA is TGTGCCAGCGGCCCCCAGGGGCTTCCCTATGGCAATCAGCCCCAGCATTTT. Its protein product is CASGPQGLPYGNQPQHF.

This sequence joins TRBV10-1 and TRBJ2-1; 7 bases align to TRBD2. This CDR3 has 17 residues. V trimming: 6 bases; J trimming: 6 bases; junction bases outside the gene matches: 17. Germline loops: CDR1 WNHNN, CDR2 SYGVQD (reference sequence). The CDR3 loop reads CASREATGTNDANEQFF. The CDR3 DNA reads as TGCGCCAGCAGGGAGGCGACCGGGACTAATGACGCCAATGAGCAGTTCTTC.

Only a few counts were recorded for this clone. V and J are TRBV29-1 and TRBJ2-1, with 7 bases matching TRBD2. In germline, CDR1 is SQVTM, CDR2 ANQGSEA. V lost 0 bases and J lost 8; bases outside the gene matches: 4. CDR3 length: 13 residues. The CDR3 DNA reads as TGCAGCGTTGAAGAGCGGGAGATCTATGAGCAGTTCTTC. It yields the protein CSVEEREIYEQFF.

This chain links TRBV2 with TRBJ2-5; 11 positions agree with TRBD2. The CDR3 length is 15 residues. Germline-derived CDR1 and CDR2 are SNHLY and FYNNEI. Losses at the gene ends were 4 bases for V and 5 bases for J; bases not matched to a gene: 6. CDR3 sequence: CASSVTSGSRETQYF. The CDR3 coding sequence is TGTGCCAGCAGTGTTACTAGCGGGAGCCGTGAGACCCAGTACTTC.

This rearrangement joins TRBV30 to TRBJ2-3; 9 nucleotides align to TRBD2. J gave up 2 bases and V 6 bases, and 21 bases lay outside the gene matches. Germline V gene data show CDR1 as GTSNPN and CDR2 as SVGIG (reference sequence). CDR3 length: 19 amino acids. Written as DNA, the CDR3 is TGTGCCTGCCCCCCAGGGGGAGATTCTAGCGGGATTTTCACAGATACGCAGTATTTT. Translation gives CACPPGGDSSGIFTDTQYF.

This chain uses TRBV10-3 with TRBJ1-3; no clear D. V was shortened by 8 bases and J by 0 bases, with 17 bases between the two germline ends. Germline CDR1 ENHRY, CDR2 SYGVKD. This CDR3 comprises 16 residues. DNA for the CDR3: TGTGCCATCGAAAGCCCCGGGGAGAGCTCTGGAAACACCATATATTTT. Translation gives CAIESPGESSGNTIYF.

Written as DNA, the CDR3 is TGTGCCAGCAGCCCCGGCCTAGCGGTCACAGATACGCAGTATTTT. It translates to CASSPGLAVTDTQYF. This chain uses TRBV13 with TRBJ2-3; TRBD2 aligns across 7 bases. The CDR3 is 15 residues long. Germline lookup yields CDR1 PRHDT and CDR2 FYEKMQ (reference sequence). V lost 5 bases, J lost 2 bases, and 7 bases stayed unmatched.